These 14 T cell receptor beta chains came from one sample sequenced in a study of blood T cell repertoires in COVID-19. Only in-frame clones appear in the TCRdb table, and some are missing; sequencing was by immunoSEQ multiplex PCR. Of around 250,000 clones detected, roughly nine tenths appear once; the ten largest clones hold roughly 5.8%. The sequencing input was peripheral blood. These receptors were obtained from a man aged 60 to 75 with acute or convalescent COVID-19.

V usage is TRBV7-2 and J usage is TRBJ1-6, with D uncertain. Trimming took 1 base from V and 0 from J, leaving 4 bases between them. In germline, CDR1 is SGHTA, CDR2 FQGNSA. The CDR3 runs to 15 residues. The CDR3 loop reads CASSLDSSYNSPLHF. For the CDR3, the DNA is TGTGCCAGCAGCTTAGACAGCTCCTATAATTCACCCCTCCACTTT. Full variable domain (rest looked up from reference TRBV7-2 and TRBJ1-6): GAGVSQSPSNKVTEKGKDVELRCDPISGHTALYWYRQSLGQGLEFLIYFQGNSAPDKSGLPSDRFSAERTGGSVSTLTIQRTQQEDSAVYLCASSLDSSYNSPLHFGNGTRLTVT.

The rearrangement uses TRBV5-6 and TRBJ2-5, with 7 bases aligning to TRBD1. This CDR3 contains 13 residues. Looked up from germline, CDR1 is SGHDT and CDR2 is YYEEEE. J lost 5 bases, V lost 7 bases, and 8 bases had no gene match. The CDR3 nucleotides read TGTGCCAGCCGTAAGGGGGCACGGGAGACCCAGTACTTC. This gives the protein CASRKGARETQYF. The full variable domain, with the rest looked up from reference TRBV5-6 and TRBJ2-5, is DAGVTQSPTHLIKTRGQQVTLRCSPKSGHDTVSWYQQALGQGPQFIFQYYEEEERQRGNFPDRFSGHQFPNYSSELNVNALLLGDSALYLCASRKGARETQYFGPGTRLLVL.

DNA for the CDR3: TGTGCCAGCAGCTTGACGGACGGGGTCCTAGATACGCAGTATTTT. Its protein is CASSLTDGVLDTQYF. The rearrangement links TRBV7-3 to TRBJ2-3; the D gene is possibly TRBD2 (5 bases). CDR3 length: 15 amino acids. Germline CDR1 is SGHTA and CDR2 is FQGTGA. Trimming shortened V by 3 bases and J by 5 bases, and 15 bases separated the two germline ends.

The J gene is TRBJ1-2, the V gene TRBV9; no reliable D call. V was trimmed by 2 bases and J by 7 bases, leaving 18 bases between them. Germline V CDR1 and CDR2: SGDLS, YYNGEE. The CDR3 is 15 amino acids. DNA for the CDR3: TGTGCCAGCAGCGTTGATGGCAGGAATGTGCGTGGCTACACCTTC. Its translation: CASSVDGRNVRGYTF.

This chain connects TRBV6-5 to TRBJ2-2; D perhaps matches TRBD1 (6 bases). Trimming took off 7 bases at V and 5 bases at J, with 17 bases between the two ends. Germline V gives CDR1 MNHEY, CDR2 SVGAGI. The CDR3 covers 15 residues. CDR3 protein: CASTLDRTGTGELFF. The DNA for the CDR3 is TGTGCCAGCACCCTTGACAGGACGGGTACCGGGGAGCTGTTTTTT.

This rearrangement joins TRBV5-1 to TRBJ2-7, with 9 bases lining up with TRBD1. V was clipped by 0 bases and J by 4 bases; unmatched bases: 2. This CDR3 has 14 residues. The germline V gene has CDR1 SGHRS and CDR2 YFSETQ. In nucleotides, the CDR3 is TGCGCCAGCAGCTTGGGAGGGACAGGGTACGAGCAGTACTTC. Translation gives CASSLGGTGYEQYF.

This clone has only one observation. The chain couples TRBV7-3 to TRBJ1-5; D is perhaps TRBD1 (6 bases). This CDR3 is 15 amino acids long. Germline V gene lookup returns CDR1 SGHTA and CDR2 FQGTGA. The ends were cut back, 4 bases at V and 5 bases at J, with 15 bases in the middle. The CDR3 region is CASSSSGTPDQPQHF. The CDR3 coding sequence is TGTGCCAGCAGCTCCTCCGGGACACCGGATCAGCCCCAGCATTTT.

This chain uses TRBV7-2 with TRBJ2-7; 10 nucleotides agree with TRBD2. Losses at the gene ends were 2 bases for V and 2 bases for J; bases not matched to a gene: 3. Germline CDR1 is SGHTA and CDR2 is FQGNSA. The length of the CDR3 is 15 residues. This CDR3 is CASSLRTSGAYEQYF. The CDR3 bases are TGTGCCAGCAGCTTACGGACTAGCGGTGCCTACGAGCAGTACTTC. Together with reference TRBV7-2 and TRBJ2-7, the CDR3 gives the full variable domain: GAGVSQSPSNKVTEKGKDVELRCDPISGHTALYWYRQSLGQGLEFLIYFQGNSAPDKSGLPSDRFSAERTGGSVSTLTIQRTQQEDSAVYLCASSLRTSGAYEQYFGPGTRLTVT.

This clone was found a few times. V and J are TRBV7-9 and TRBJ1-6; no clear D. V lost 3 bases, J lost 3 bases, and 9 bases lay in between. The CDR3 is 15 amino acids. CDR1 is SEHNR, CDR2 FQNEAQ, per germline (reference sequence). The DNA of the CDR3 is TGTGCCAGCAGCTTCCACCGCGGCTATAATTCACCCCTCCACTTT. Its protein is CASSFHRGYNSPLHF.

The gene calls are TRBV6-2 or TRBV6-3 and TRBJ1-1, with TRBD1 matching 8 bases. The CDR3 sequence is 15 residues long. V lost 2 bases to trimming and J lost 7 bases; unmatched junction nucleotides: 9. Germline CDR1 MNHEY, CDR2 SVGEGT. The CDR3 DNA is TGTGCCAGCAGTTACGAAAACAGGGGGTCCAGTGAAGCTTTCTTT. Translated, it gives CASSYENRGSSEAFF.

V usage is TRBV15 and J usage is TRBJ1-2; the D gene is possibly TRBD1 (5 bases). There are 14 residues in the CDR3. V was trimmed by 0 bases and J by 5 bases, leaving 10 bases between them. Germline V lookup: CDR1 LNHNV, CDR2 YYDKDF (reference sequence). CDR3 nucleotide sequence: TGTGCCACCAGCAGAGAGAGGGAGGGGTATGGCTACACCTTC. The encoded protein is CATSREREGYGYTF.

For the CDR3, the DNA is TGTGCCAGCAGCGTAGGCCCTAGCGGGGGTCCCGAGACCCAGTACTTC. Protein product: CASSVGPSGGPETQYF. The rearrangement joins TRBV9 to TRBJ2-5, with 10 bases lining up with TRBD2. The CDR3 spans 16 residues. Germline CDR1 SGDLS, CDR2 YYNGEE. V lost 0 bases to trimming and J lost 5 bases; unmatched junction nucleotides: 7.

CDR3 in amino acids: CAWSVTHRESGNTIYF. DNA for the CDR3: TGTGCCTGGAGTGTAACTCACAGGGAATCTGGAAACACCATATATTTT. The chain employs TRBV30 and TRBJ1-3, with D maybe TRBD1 (6 bases). This CDR3 contains 16 residues. The V end was cut by 0 bases, the J end by 1 base, with 13 bases between. Germline V lookup: CDR1 GTSNPN, CDR2 SVGIG (reference sequence).

This clone was observed a few times. The chain combines TRBV6-5 with TRBJ2-7, with D maybe TRBD2 (7 bases). The CDR3 has 15 residues. CDR1 is MNHEY and CDR2 is SVGAGI in the germline V gene. V was cut by 5 bases and J by 1 base, with 15 bases left in between. The CDR3 region is CASSTGRERSYEQYF. CDR3 DNA sequence: TGTGCCAGCAGTACAGGGCGGGAGAGATCCTACGAGCAGTACTTC.